These 10 T cell receptor beta chains share one sample of origin, sequenced in a study of blood T cell repertoires in COVID-19. Data came from immunoSEQ multiplex PCR; TCRdb stores just in-frame clones and leaves some out. Here the sample spans about 400,000 clones, around 87% being singletons. Sample: peripheral blood. These receptor sequences come from a human donor in a cohort sampled during active COVID-19.

The chain has TRBV19 and TRBJ2-3; D possibly corresponds to TRBD1 (6 bases). Germline V gives CDR1 LNHDA, CDR2 SQIVND (reference sequence). V shed 3 bases and J shed 0 bases, with 16 bases lying between them. The CDR3 has 17 amino acids. Here the CDR3 DNA reads TGTGCCAGTAGTATGGGGGCAGAGGGGTGGAGCACAGATACGCAGTATTTT. It encodes CASSMGAEGWSTDTQYF.

The V gene is TRBV6-6, the J gene TRBJ1-6; TRBD1 is a possible D gene (5 bases). The germline V gene encodes CDR1 MNHNY and CDR2 SVGAGI (reference sequence). CDR3 length: 11 amino acids. Deletions cut 6 bases from V and 13 bases from J, with 10 bases between. The CDR3 region is CASSSGNPLHF. Here the CDR3 DNA reads TGTGCCAGCAGCTCAGGGAACCCCCTCCACTTT.

The chain joins TRBV11-2 to TRBJ1-6, with TRBD1 matching 9 bases. V trimming: 3 bases; J trimming: 4 bases; junction bases outside the gene matches: 10. In germline, CDR1 is SGHAT, CDR2 FQNNGV. The CDR3 covers 18 residues. The CDR3 loop is CASSFGPGQGPYNSPLHF. DNA of the CDR3: TGTGCCAGCAGCTTCGGCCCGGGACAGGGCCCATATAATTCACCCCTCCACTTT.

This chain links TRBV20-1 with TRBJ2-7; TRBD2 might be the D (5 bases). The CDR3 is 13 residues long. The germline gives CDR1 DFQATT, CDR2 SNEGSKA (reference sequence). The V end lost 3 bases, the J end lost 6 bases, and 15 bases lay between the germline ends. CDR3 nucleotides: TGCAGTGCTAGTAGGACTGAGGTTACCGAGCAGTACTTC. Its translation: CSASRTEVTEQYF.

V gene TRBV7-8 combines with J gene TRBJ1-2, with TRBD1 matching over 7 bases. CDR1 and CDR2 from the germline V gene are SGHVS and FQNEAQ. The CDR3 totals 16 residues. J was trimmed by 8 bases and V by 2 bases; bases with no gene match: 14. The CDR3 nucleotides read TGTGCCAGCAGCTTAAGCTCCCGACAGGGAGAAAGGGGCTACACCTTC. Amino acid sequence: CASSLSSRQGERGYTF.

The genes are TRBV3-1 (or the pseudogene TRBV3-2) and TRBJ2-1, with 8 bases lining up with TRBD2. The germline gives CDR1 LGHDT, CDR2 YNNKEL (reference sequence). The ends lost 1 base at V and 7 bases at J; junction bases unmatched: 0. This CDR3 has 13 amino acids. Written as DNA, the CDR3 is TGTGCCAGCAGCCAAGCGGGAGGGAATGAGCAGTTCTTC. Its translation: CASSQAGGNEQFF.

This clone was recorded a few times. The V gene is TRBV2, the J gene TRBJ1-3; D unclear. There are 15 residues in the CDR3. The germline V gene has CDR1 SNHLY and CDR2 FYNNEI. The V end was cut by 7 bases, the J end by 2 bases, with 15 bases between. This CDR3 is CASTIGPGPGNTIYF. The CDR3 DNA is TGTGCCAGCACTATTGGCCCAGGTCCTGGAAACACCATATATTTT. Full variable domain (remainder filled in from reference TRBV2 and TRBJ1-3): EPEVTQTPSHQVTQMGQEVILRCVPISNHLYFYWYRQILGQKVEFLVSFYNNEISEKSEIFDDQFSVERPDGSNFTLKIRSTKLEDSAMYFCASTIGPGPGNTIYFGEGSWLTVV.

This chain connects TRBV6-1 to TRBJ1-5; D gene ambiguous. Deletions cut 0 bases from V and 7 bases from J, with 13 bases between. This CDR3 is built from 15 residues. Germline assignment: CDR1 MNHNS and CDR2 SASEGT. The CDR3 DNA follows: TGTGCCAGCAGTGAAGCTGGGGAGACGGAGCAGCCCCAGCATTTT. Encoded protein: CASSEAGETEQPQHF.

The V call is TRBV29-1, the J call TRBJ2-1; D might be TRBD1 (6 bases). The CDR3 is made up of 13 amino acids. V shed 7 bases and J shed 0 bases, with 10 bases lying between them. Germline loops: CDR1 SQVTM, CDR2 ANQGSEA. The CDR3 nucleotides are TGCAGCGCAAGAGGGGGCTCCTACAATGAGCAGTTCTTC. Protein: CSARGGSYNEQFF.

The rearrangement links TRBV3-1 (or the pseudogene TRBV3-2) to TRBJ2-2; TRBD2 matches 9 bases. Trimming removed 0 bases from V and 6 bases from J; junction bases left unmatched: 11. The germline gives CDR1 LGHDT, CDR2 YNNKEL (reference sequence). The CDR3 loop spans 18 amino acids. The CDR3 protein is CASSQDLAGARSAGELFF. CDR3 in DNA: TGTGCCAGCAGCCAAGACTTAGCGGGGGCCCGGTCCGCCGGGGAGCTGTTTTTT.